This T cell receptor (beta chain) was sequenced in a study of shared T cell receptors in the human thymus. In germline, CDR1 is SGDLS, CDR2 YYNGEE. This CDR3 region has 17 residues. With 0 bases clipped from V and 3 bases from J, the junction kept 10 bases outside the gene matches. TCRdb keeps only in-frame clones here, not all; method: immunoSEQ multiplex PCR. This sample has 550,000 to 800,000 clones, with 80% to 90% found just once. In addition, the sample was reused for a study of human thymus T cells. That paper states: Related research described strongly overlapping thymic repertoires in unrelated people.

The sample consisted of thymocytes. This chain joins TRBV9 and TRBJ2-5, with TRBD1 matching 8 bases. The sequence came from a girl under three years old with a congenital heart defect. In DNA form, the CDR3 reads TGTGCCAGCAGCGTAGCCCCGCCGGGACAGGAGGAAGAGACCCAGTACTTC. This gives the protein CASSVAPPGQEEETQYF.